The source of this T cell receptor beta chain is a study of cytotoxic CD8 clonotypes in ibrutinib-treated CLL. The overall study: Mean yields were around 250,000 productive templates and under 100,000 productive rearrangements per sample.

Cryopreserved PBMCs supplied 2 to 2.5 micrograms of genomic DNA for TCR beta libraries. Depths of 1 in 200,000 to 1 in 1 million T cells were the sequencing target. The table came from immunoSEQ multiplex PCR; TCRdb's copy has only in-frame clones and leaves some out. The sample consists of around 70,000 clones, roughly 80% of them appearing once. CDR3 length: 13 residues. The V gene lost 8 bases and the J gene lost 1 base, with 11 bases spanning the gap. In germline, CDR1 is LNHDA, CDR2 SQIVND (reference sequence). The clonotype comes from a human donor with chronic lymphocytic leukemia. The chain has TRBV19 and TRBJ1-1; no definite D call. This specimen consisted of PBMCs, obtained after 24 months of ibrutinib treatment. CDR3 amino acids: CASERSGNTEAFF. DNA of the CDR3: TGTGCCAGTGAGAGGTCAGGGAACACTGAAGCTTTCTTT. Full variable domain (rest looked up from reference TRBV19 and TRBJ1-1): DGGITQSPKYLFRKEGQNVTLSCEQNLNHDAMYWYRQDPGQGLRLIYYSQIVNDFQKGDIAEGYSVSREKKESFPLTVTSAQKNPTAFYLCASERSGNTEAFFGQGTRLTVV.